This TCR beta chain was documented in a study of T cell changes during pregnancy in multiple sclerosis. TCRdb's table, derived via immunoSEQ multiplex PCR, lists solely in-frame clones and lacks some. Of 70,000 to 95,000 clones in the sample, roughly 93% were seen once. Trimming pared 1 base from V and 4 bases from J, leaving 13 bases between. CDR1 and CDR2 from the germline V gene are SEHNR and FQNEAQ (reference sequence). This CDR3 region has 15 residues. The clonotype comes from a female donor with multiple sclerosis, enrolled in a pregnancy study. The rearrangement joins TRBV7-9 to TRBJ1-2; no reliable D call. This specimen consisted of peripheral blood, obtained in the first trimester of pregnancy. The CDR3 loop is CASSLDAGPSYGYTF. CDR3 coding DNA: TGTGCCAGCAGCTTAGACGCAGGCCCTTCCTATGGCTACACCTTC.